The TCR beta chain under discussion was sequenced for a study of tumor and adjacent non-tumor tissue in lung cancer. The overall study: Some 3.9 million productive TCRbeta reads were obtained per sample on average.

TCRbeta libraries were built with three rounds of nested PCR, modified from ARM-PCR. TCRdb independently ran MiXCR on the multiplex PCR reads; one entry per CDR3 protein. The sample records fewer than 75,000 distinct CDR3 sequences, around 82% being singletons. The CDR3 consists of 15 residues. CDR1 MDHEN and CDR2 SYDVKM come from the germline V gene. The V end was cut by 6 bases, the J end by 3 bases, with 17 bases between. RNA was extracted from bulk tissue without any cell sorting. The normal lung tissue was taken more than 3 cm from the tumor edge. Sequenced: distant non-tumor lung tissue. This receptor was identified in a man between 60 and 70 years old with non-small cell lung cancer. The chain recombines TRBV28 with TRBJ1-1; D perhaps matches TRBD1 (5 bases). The CDR3 protein is CASSRIGARYTEAFF. Here the CDR3 DNA reads TGTGCCAGCAGCCGGATCGGGGCGCGGTACACTGAAGCTTTCTTT.